Shown below are 5 T cell receptor beta chains from a single sample sequenced in a study of beta chain features in type 1 diabetes (dated by TCRdb to the late 2010s). To prepare the library, the immunoSEQ multiplex PCR assay was applied. The High Capacity cDNA Reverse Transcription Kit was used to reverse transcribe all of the isolated RNA, meaning that expressed TCRB transcripts were what got sequenced. In TCRdb, the immuneACCESS table is reduced to in-frame sequences with V and J assigned. These tables do not hold every clone; where another copy was compared, an unresolved V gene accounts for under half, and the others remain unexplained. The sample data list hundreds of thousands of clones, and over 25% of these were observed just once. Almost 0.065% of the sample rests with the top ten. The sequenced sample was naive CD4+ T cells from blood. This specimen's cell subset or site label, per the study, means: true naive CD4+ T cells. Every receptor here comes from a man younger than 35 in good health.

The chain joins TRBV7-9 to TRBJ2-1; 10 bases fit TRBD2. CDR3 length: 17 residues. Trimming at V came to 5 bases and at J to 6 bases, leaving 13 bases not matched to a gene. Per germline, CDR1 SEHNR and CDR2 FQNEAQ (reference sequence). Written as DNA, the CDR3 is TGTGCCAGCAGCCCTGTCTATCTAGCGGGAGAGTTCAATGAGCAGTTCTTC. Translation: CASSPVYLAGEFNEQFF.

This clone was counted between two and nine times. The rearrangement uses TRBV10-3 and TRBJ2-7, with D unclear. Trimming stripped 4 bases from V and 6 bases from J, with 13 bases between. Germline V gene lookup returns CDR1 ENHRY and CDR2 SYGVKD. This CDR3 region has 13 residues. The CDR3 is CAISVDGNLEQYF. Written as DNA, the CDR3 is TGTGCCATCAGTGTGGACGGTAACCTCGAGCAGTACTTC.

This clone has a handful of counts. CDR3 coding DNA: TGTGCCAGCAGTTTATCGAACGGACTCGGGGAGACCCAGTACTTC. Its translation is CASSLSNGLGETQYF. The rearrangement links TRBV27 to TRBJ2-5, with D perhaps TRBD2 (5 bases). The CDR3 is made up of 15 amino acids. Trimming removed 0 bases from V and 5 bases from J, with 13 bases in between. In germline, CDR1 is MNHEY, CDR2 SMNVEV (reference sequence).

Only a few counts were recorded for this clone. This sequence joins TRBV5-4 and TRBJ2-1, with 11 bases aligning to TRBD2. CDR1 and CDR2 (germline): SGHNT, YYREEE (reference sequence). V was pared by 4 bases and J by 3 bases, with 6 bases of the junction left unmatched. The CDR3 runs 16 residues. The CDR3 sequence is CASSPGLAELYNEQFF. CDR3 coding DNA: TGTGCCAGCAGCCCGGGACTAGCGGAACTCTACAATGAGCAGTTCTTC.

This clone has only a few counts. At the DNA level, this CDR3 is encoded by other sequences in the same sample as well. This chain connects TRBV29-1 to TRBJ2-7, with D possibly being TRBD1 or TRBD2 (6 bases each). The CDR3 is 12 amino acids. The germline gives CDR1 SQVTM, CDR2 ANQGSEA. Trimming removed 5 bases at V and 0 bases at J, with 8 bases between. The CDR3 sequence: CSVRGDSYEQYF. The CDR3 DNA follows: TGCAGCGTTAGGGGGGACTCCTACGAGCAGTACTTC.